This entry describes one TCR beta chain. This specimen comes from a study of blood T cell repertoires in COVID-19. The germline CDR1 and CDR2 sequences are LGHDT and YNNKEL (reference sequence). V gave up 2 bases and J gave up 7 bases; unmatched junction bases: 7. This CDR3 is built from 15 residues. TCRdb's table, derived via immunoSEQ multiplex PCR, lists solely in-frame clones and lacks some. The sample includes some 130,000 clones, about 87% seen only once; the top ten take over 35%. The sequence was collected from a human donor in a cohort sampled during active COVID-19. The sequenced sample was peripheral blood. This chain connects TRBV3-1 (or the pseudogene TRBV3-2) to TRBJ2-1; TRBD1 matches at 8 bases. Written as DNA, the CDR3 is TGTGCCAGCAGCCAATCCGGACAGGGTAGGAATGAGCAGTTCTTC. Protein product: CASSQSGQGRNEQFF.